These 14 T cell receptor beta chains share one sample of origin, sequenced in a study of blood T cell repertoires in COVID-19. Sequencing was performed with immunoSEQ multiplex PCR; in TCRdb, only in-frame clones are kept and a portion is missing. The sample records around 130,000 clones, around 84% being singletons. Sequencing used PBMCs or T cells enriched from blood (not recorded which). All receptors derive from a man aged 40-49 years with acute COVID-19.

V usage is TRBV3-1 (or the pseudogene TRBV3-2) and J usage is TRBJ1-5; D is uncertain. V dropped 3 bases and J dropped 4 bases, with 4 bases sitting between them. Germline V gene sequence: CDR1 LGHDT, CDR2 YNNKEL (reference sequence). The length of the CDR3 is 12 residues. The CDR3 spells CASSQSNQPQHF. For the CDR3, the DNA is TGTGCCAGCAGCCAGAGTAATCAGCCCCAGCATTTT.

V and J are TRBV6-5 and TRBJ1-1; 8 bases are a match to TRBD1. With 4 bases clipped from V and 8 bases from J, the junction kept 0 bases outside the gene matches. This CDR3 has 11 amino acids. Germline V CDR1 and CDR2: MNHEY, SVGAGI. CDR3 residues: CASSWDREAFF. The CDR3 DNA follows: TGTGCCAGCAGTTGGGACAGGGAAGCTTTCTTT.

The chain is built from TRBV5-1 and TRBJ2-7; 9 bases match TRBD1. The V and J ends lost 4 bases and 2 bases, in that order; junction bases with no gene match: 10. The CDR3 sequence is 16 residues long. CDR1 is SGHRS and CDR2 is YFSETQ in the germline V gene. This chain's CDR3 is CASSRTGGLGTYEQYF. DNA of the CDR3: TGCGCCAGCAGCCGCACAGGGGGCCTAGGCACCTACGAGCAGTACTTC.

This clone has a handful of counts. The CDR3: CSVVGATWNTEAFF. CDR3 in DNA: TGCAGCGTTGTAGGAGCGACTTGGAACACTGAAGCTTTCTTT. The gene calls are TRBV29-1 and TRBJ1-1; D is unresolved. The germline gives CDR1 SQVTM, CDR2 ANQGSEA. Trimming pared 4 bases from V and 1 base from J, leaving 13 bases between. CDR3 size: 14 residues.

Of note for this clone: Other DNA sequences of this sample code for an identical CDR3. CDR3 sequence (DNA): TGTGCCAGCAGCCTCGCAGGCACAGATACGCAGTATTTT. Translation gives CASSLAGTDTQYF. This chain uses TRBV11-2 with TRBJ2-3; no firm D call. The CDR3 sequence is 13 residues long. From germline, CDR1 is SGHAT and CDR2 FQNNGV. The V end lost 5 bases, the J end lost 1 base, and 7 bases lay between the germline ends.

The chain links TRBV5-1 to TRBJ2-7; unclear D gene. Germline V gives CDR1 SGHRS, CDR2 YFSETQ. The germline V and J ends were trimmed by 2 bases and 2 bases, with 8 bases remaining between them. This CDR3 is 13 amino acids long. The CDR3 DNA follows: TGCGCCAGCAGCTTACTATACCCCTACGAGCAGTACTTC. Translating it yields CASSLLYPYEQYF.

This clone was found a few times. The chain couples TRBV6-5 to TRBJ2-1; a weak D match, TRBD2 (6 bases). V was trimmed by 0 bases and J by 6 bases, leaving 15 bases between them. The CDR3 extends over 16 amino acids. Germline V gene lookup returns CDR1 MNHEY and CDR2 SVGAGI. CDR3 DNA: TGTGCCAGCAGTTACTCATGGGACTCACTGATCAATGAGCAGTTCTTC. Its translation is CASSYSWDSLINEQFF.

The rearrangement uses TRBV30 and TRBJ2-5; D is perhaps TRBD2 (7 bases). CDR3 length: 15 amino acids. Germline-derived CDR1 and CDR2 are GTSNPN and SVGIG (reference sequence). Trimming took 4 bases from V and 5 from J, leaving 20 bases between them. The chain's CDR3 is CAWIPRRGAWETQYF. The CDR3 DNA reads as TGTGCCTGGATCCCTCGACGGGGGGCCTGGGAGACCCAGTACTTC.

This sequence joins TRBV6-5 and TRBJ1-6, with TRBD1 identical over 7 bases. The CDR3 sequence is 15 residues long. The germline CDR1 and CDR2 sequences are MNHEY and SVGAGI. V gave up 6 bases and J gave up 7 bases; unmatched junction bases: 9. CDR3 region: CASSLTGTVNSPLHF. CDR3 DNA sequence: TGTGCCAGCAGCTTGACCGGGACAGTGAATTCACCCCTCCACTTT.

The CDR3 region has the DNA TGTGCCAGCAGTAGGGACAGGAATATCTACAATGAGCAGTTCTTC. Translation: CASSRDRNIYNEQFF. The rearrangement links TRBV5-6 to TRBJ2-1; TRBD1 matches 8 bases. Germline CDR1 is SGHDT and CDR2 is YYEEEE. This CDR3 is 15 amino acids long. The V gene end was trimmed by 5 bases and the J gene end by 3 bases; junction bases not matched to a gene: 7.

The V and J genes are TRBV2 and TRBJ2-2, with D possibly being TRBD2 (5 bases). CDR1 is SNHLY and CDR2 is FYNNEI in the germline V gene. The CDR3 runs 14 residues. V lost 8 bases and J lost 1, with 11 bases in between. CDR3 nucleotides: TGTGCCAGCGGTGGACTCCGGAACACCGGGGAGCTGTTTTTT. Its protein is CASGGLRNTGELFF.

The gene calls are TRBV4-1 and TRBJ2-5; D call uncertain. Trimming took off 0 bases at V and 2 bases at J, with 7 bases between the two ends. Germline values: CDR1 MGHRA, CDR2 YSYEKL. This CDR3 is 14 amino acids long. CDR3 sequence: CASSQDHSQETQYF. In DNA form, the CDR3 reads TGCGCCAGCAGCCAAGATCACTCTCAAGAGACCCAGTACTTC.

The chain combines TRBV18 with TRBJ2-6; 7 nucleotides match TRBD2. Germline CDR1 reads KGHSH; CDR2 reads LQKENI. Trimming cost V 3 bases and J 0 bases; bases outside gene matches: 5. This CDR3 comprises 17 residues. For the CDR3, the DNA is TGTGCCAGCTCACCCCTAGCGGCAAGCTCTGGGGCCAACGTCCTGACTTTC. Protein sequence: CASSPLAASSGANVLTF.

The V gene is TRBV7-9, the J gene TRBJ1-4; 11 bases are a match to TRBD1. Trimming removed 5 bases from V and 7 bases from J; junction bases left unmatched: 6. Germline CDR1 is SEHNR and CDR2 is FQNEAQ (reference sequence). The CDR3 has 15 amino acids. Here the CDR3 reads CASSRAGTGGEKLFF. CDR3 nucleotide sequence: TGTGCCAGCAGCCGGGCCGGGACAGGGGGTGAAAAACTGTTTTTT.